This entry describes one T cell receptor beta chain. Individuals aged about 18 to 100 years were recruited from about two dozen US areas. The data stem from a study of blood T cell repertoires in COVID-19. TCRdb's copy holds only in-frame clones and misses some; the assay was immunoSEQ multiplex PCR. In the table there are 300,000 to 500,000 clones, around 89% of which are singletons. The CDR3 consists of 16 residues. Looked up from germline, CDR1 is MDHEN and CDR2 is SYDVKM. Trimming at V came to 3 bases and at J to 0 bases, leaving 7 bases not matched to a gene. The sequenced sample consisted of PBMCs or T cells enriched from blood (not recorded which). The V call is TRBV28, the J call TRBJ2-7; 8 nucleotides line up with TRBD1. The TCR sequence derives from a woman aged 25 to 39 with acute COVID-19. CDR3 DNA sequence: TGTGCCAGCAGTTTCTCGACAGGGGATTACTCCTACGAGCAGTACTTC. This codes for CASSFSTGDYSYEQYF.